The T cell receptor beta chain described here comes from a study of metastatic and nonmetastatic thyroid tumors (dated by TCRdb to 2020 to 2022). Notes on the research overall: Repertoires were compared across peripheral blood and tumor or nodule tissue samples from malignant and benign thyroid patients. Points the paper makes about the study in general: In both blood and tumor samples, TCR beta diversity was reported to be significantly higher in malignant tumors than in benign nodules.

Deletion took 4 bases off V and 0 bases off J, with a span of 13 bases between the germline ends. From cysteine to phenylalanine, the CDR3 is 17 amino acids long. The DNA shown is the 51-base CDR3, in frame from base 1. The CDR1 and CDR2 encoded by the germline V gene are MNHEY and SVGAGI. Libraries were constructed by PCR. The listed sequencing device is Illumina HiSeq 4000. High-throughput sequencing was used to profile the TCR beta-chain CDR3 region of every patient. In the source study's methods: The researchers built a classifier to tell apart papillary thyroid cancer patients with distant metastasis, based on CDR3 differences among clinicopathological groups. The Shannon index was used to measure repertoire diversity, and the Morisita-Horn index was used to measure how similar tumor and blood repertoires were. TCRdb reanalyzed the raw reads on its own, using fastp at Q25 for trimming and MiXCR for clone calling, and kept in-frame beta chains. Here the V and J calls rest on TCRdb's processing, not on the authors' analysis. Here the sample has thousands of clones; 25% to 35% occur a single time. The leading ten clones occupy 25% to 30% of the sample.

This clone was observed a handful of times. The antigen this receptor binds is unknown. No clone much larger than this one lies a single base away; base qualities are absent. None of the patients had been given any treatment before thyroid surgery. Using T-cell receptor beta sequencing, the researchers looked back retrospectively at clinical samples from patients, gathered between the early 2010s and the late 2010s. The sequencing input was adjacent normal tissue. This sequence was found in a male donor with papillary thyroid cancer or a benign thyroid nodule (not recorded which). Some clones in this sample may be carry-over from other donors' samples. The sequence is built from TRBV6-5 and TRBJ1-6; the D gene is not confidently resolved. The CDR3 amino acid sequence is: CASSFRLESSYNSPLHF. The bases are TGTGCCAGCAGTTTCCGACTGGAGAGCTCCTATAATTCACCCCTCCACTTT.